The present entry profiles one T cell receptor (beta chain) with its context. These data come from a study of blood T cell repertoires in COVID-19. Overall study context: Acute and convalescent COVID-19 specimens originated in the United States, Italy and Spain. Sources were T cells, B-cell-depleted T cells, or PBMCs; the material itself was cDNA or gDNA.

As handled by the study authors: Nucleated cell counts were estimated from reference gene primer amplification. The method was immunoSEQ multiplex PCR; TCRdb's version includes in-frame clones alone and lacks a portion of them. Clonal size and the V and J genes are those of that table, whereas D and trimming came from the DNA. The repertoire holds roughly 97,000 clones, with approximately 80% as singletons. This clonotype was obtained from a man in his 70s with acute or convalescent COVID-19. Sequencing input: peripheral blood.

The CDR3 coding sequence is TGTGCCAGCAGTTACCTACAGGTAAAAGCTTTCTTT. It encodes CASSYLQVKAFF. This chain joins TRBV28 and TRBJ1-1; D may be TRBD1 (5 bases). The CDR3 totals 12 residues. The germline V gene encodes CDR1 MDHEN and CDR2 SYDVKM. V lost 4 bases to trimming and J lost 9 bases, with 12 bases between them.